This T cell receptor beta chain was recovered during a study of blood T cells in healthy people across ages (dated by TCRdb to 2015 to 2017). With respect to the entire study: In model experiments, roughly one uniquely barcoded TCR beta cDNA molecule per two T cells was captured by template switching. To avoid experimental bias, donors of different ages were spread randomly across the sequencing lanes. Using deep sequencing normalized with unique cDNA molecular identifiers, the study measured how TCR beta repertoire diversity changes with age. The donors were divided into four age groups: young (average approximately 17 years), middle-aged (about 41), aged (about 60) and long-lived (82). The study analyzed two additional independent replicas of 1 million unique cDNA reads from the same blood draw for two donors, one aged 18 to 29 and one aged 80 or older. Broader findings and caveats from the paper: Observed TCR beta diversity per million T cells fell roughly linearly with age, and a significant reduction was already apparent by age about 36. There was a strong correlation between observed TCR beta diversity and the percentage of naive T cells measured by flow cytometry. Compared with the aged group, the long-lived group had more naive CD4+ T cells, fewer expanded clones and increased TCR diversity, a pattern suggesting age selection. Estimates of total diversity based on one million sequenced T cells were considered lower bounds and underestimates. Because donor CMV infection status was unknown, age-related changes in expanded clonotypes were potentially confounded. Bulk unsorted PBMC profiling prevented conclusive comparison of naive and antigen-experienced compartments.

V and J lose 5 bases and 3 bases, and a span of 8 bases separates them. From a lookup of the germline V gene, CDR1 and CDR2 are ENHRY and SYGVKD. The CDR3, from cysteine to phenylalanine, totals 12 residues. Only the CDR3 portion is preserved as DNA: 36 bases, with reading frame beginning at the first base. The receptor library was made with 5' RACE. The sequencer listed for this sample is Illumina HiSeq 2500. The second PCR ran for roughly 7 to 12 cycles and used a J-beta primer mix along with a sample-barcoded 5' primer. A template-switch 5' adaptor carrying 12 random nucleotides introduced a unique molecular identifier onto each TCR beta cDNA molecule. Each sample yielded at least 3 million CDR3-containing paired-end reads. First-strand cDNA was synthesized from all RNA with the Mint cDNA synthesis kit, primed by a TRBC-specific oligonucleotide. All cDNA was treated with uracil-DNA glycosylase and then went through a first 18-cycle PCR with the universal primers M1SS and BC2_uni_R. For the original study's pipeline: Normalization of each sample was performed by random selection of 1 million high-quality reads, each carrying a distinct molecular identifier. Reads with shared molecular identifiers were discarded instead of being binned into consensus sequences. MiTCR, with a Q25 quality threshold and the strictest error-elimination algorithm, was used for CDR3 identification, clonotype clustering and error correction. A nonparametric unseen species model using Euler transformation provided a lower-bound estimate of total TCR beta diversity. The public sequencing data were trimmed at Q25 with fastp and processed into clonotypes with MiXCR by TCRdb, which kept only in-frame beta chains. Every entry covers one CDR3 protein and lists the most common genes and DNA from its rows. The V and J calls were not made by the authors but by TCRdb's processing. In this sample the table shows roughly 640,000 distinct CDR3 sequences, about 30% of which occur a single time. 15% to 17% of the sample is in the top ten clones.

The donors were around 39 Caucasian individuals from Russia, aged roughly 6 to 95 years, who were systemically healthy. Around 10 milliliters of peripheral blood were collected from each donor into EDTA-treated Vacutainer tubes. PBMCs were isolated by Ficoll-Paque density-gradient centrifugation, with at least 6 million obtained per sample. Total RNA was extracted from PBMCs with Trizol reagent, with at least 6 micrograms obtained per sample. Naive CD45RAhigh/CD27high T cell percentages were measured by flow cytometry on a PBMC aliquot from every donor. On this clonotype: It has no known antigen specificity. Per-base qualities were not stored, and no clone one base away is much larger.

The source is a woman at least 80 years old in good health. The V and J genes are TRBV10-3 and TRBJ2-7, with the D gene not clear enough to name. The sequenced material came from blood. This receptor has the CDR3 CAISLNYYEQYF. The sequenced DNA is TGTGCCATCAGTCTGAACTACTACGAGCAGTACTTC.